Presented here are 29 T cell receptor beta chains from one specimen sequenced in a study of T-cell reconstitution after alpha-beta-depleted transplantation in children. Unique molecular identifiers were used in preparing the TCRbeta library. MiXCR, run by TCRdb on the PCR reads, gives a single entry per CDR3 protein. The sample includes about 460,000 distinct CDR3 sequences, about 10% seen only once; the top ten take around 2%. The source was PBMCs, collected before TCRalphabeta/CD19-depleted stem cell transplant. Receptors originate from a child aged 2 to 9 with inherited bone marrow failure, due to receive a stem cell transplant.

Ten or more counts support this clonotype. The chain joins TRBV10-3 to TRBJ2-2, with 7 bases that match TRBD2. There are 14 residues in the CDR3. Germline CDR1 reads ENHRY; CDR2 reads SYGVKD. V was pared by 9 bases and J by 0 bases, with 4 bases of the junction left unmatched. The CDR3 loop is CAIAGSANTGELFF. Here the CDR3 DNA reads TGTGCCATAGCGGGGAGCGCGAACACCGGGGAGCTGTTTTTT.

This clonotype came up many times. CDR3 in amino acids: CAGTSGSLAYNEQFF. The CDR3 DNA reads TGTGCCGGGACTAGCGGGAGCTTAGCCTACAATGAGCAGTTCTTC. This rearrangement joins TRBV30 to TRBJ2-1, with TRBD2 matching 14 bases. The V and J ends lost 8 bases and 2 bases, in that order; junction bases with no gene match: 5. The germline CDR1 and CDR2 sequences are GTSNPN and SVGIG (reference sequence). The CDR3 contains 15 residues.

Ten or more counts support this clonotype. The chain links TRBV27 to TRBJ1-1; D perhaps matches TRBD1 (5 bases). V lost 3 bases and J lost 8, with 10 bases in between. The germline V gene encodes CDR1 MNHEY and CDR2 SMNVEV (reference sequence). The CDR3 consists of 12 residues. Written as DNA, the CDR3 is TGTGCCAGCAGTTTTAGGGGAGAGGAAGCTTTCTTT. Its translation is CASSFRGEEAFF.

Regarding this clonotype: A much bigger clone sits one base away, suggesting this may be a read error. The V call is TRBV4-3, the J call TRBJ2-1; 10 bases map to TRBD1. Trimming took 4 bases from V and 3 from J; bases not matched to a gene: 6. Germline CDR1 is LGHNA and CDR2 is YSLEER. The CDR3 runs to 16 residues. The CDR3 reads CASSPRDRGGYNEQFF. CDR3 in DNA: TGCGCCAGCAGCCCCAGGGACAGGGGAGGCTACAATGAGCAGTTCTTC.

There are a few counts of this clonotype. The V gene is TRBV10-3, the J gene TRBJ1-1, with 11 bases fitting TRBD1. Germline CDR1 ENHRY, CDR2 SYGVKD. The CDR3 loop spans 15 amino acids. The V gene end was trimmed by 3 bases and the J gene end by 4 bases; junction bases not matched to a gene: 4. CDR3 protein: CAISEFGQGATEAFF. CDR3 DNA sequence: TGTGCCATCAGTGAATTCGGACAGGGGGCCACTGAAGCTTTCTTT.

This clonotype appeared many times. CDR3 region: CASSWRAGDTYEQYF. CDR3 bases: TGTGCCAGCAGTTGGCGAGCGGGAGATACCTACGAGCAGTACTTC. The genes are TRBV27 and TRBJ2-7; 8 bases align to TRBD2. CDR3 length: 15 residues. V lost 4 bases to trimming and J lost 2 bases; unmatched junction nucleotides: 7. Germline CDR1 reads MNHEY; CDR2 reads SMNVEV (reference sequence).

This clonotype was recorded a few times. The rearrangement joins TRBV28 to TRBJ1-6; 7 bases are shared with TRBD1. The CDR3 has 15 residues. Per the germline V gene, CDR1 is MDHEN and CDR2 is SYDVKM. V was clipped by 5 bases and J by 11 bases; unmatched bases: 12. Here the CDR3 reads CASSPTSRDSAPLHF. The CDR3 DNA sequence: TGTGCCAGCAGTCCAACTTCGCGGGACAGTGCACCCCTCCACTTT.

This clonotype was found many times. The V and J genes are TRBV5-1 and TRBJ1-1, with a possible D match to TRBD1 (6 bases). CDR1 SGHRS and CDR2 YFSETQ come from the germline V gene. The V end was cut by 4 bases, the J end by 11 bases, with 15 bases between. The CDR3 is made up of 12 amino acids. This CDR3 is CASSQDSVEAFF. In nucleotides, the CDR3 is TGCGCCAGCAGCCAGGACAGCGTCGAGGCTTTCTTT.

On this clonotype: A single base separates this from a much larger clone, so it may be a read error. The chain couples TRBV11-2 to TRBJ1-5, with a tentative D call TRBD1 (6 bases). Germline V lookup: CDR1 SGHAT, CDR2 FQNNGV. This CDR3 is built from 16 residues. Trimming took off 0 bases at V and 0 bases at J, with 9 bases between the two ends. This chain's CDR3 is CASSLEAGDSNQPQHF. The CDR3 coding sequence is TGTGCCAGCAGCTTAGAGGCAGGGGATAGCAATCAGCCCCAGCATTTT.

This clonotype was observed at least ten times. The V and J genes are TRBV24-1 and TRBJ2-3, with a possible D match to TRBD2 (6 bases). Trimming pared 7 bases from V and 2 bases from J, leaving 9 bases between. Germline assignment: CDR1 KGHDR and CDR2 SFDVKD. The CDR3 has 13 residues. Here the CDR3 reads CATSGGNTDTQYF. The CDR3, as DNA: TGTGCCACCAGCGGGGGAAACACAGATACGCAGTATTTT.

This clonotype was recorded at least ten times. The chain has TRBV12-3 or TRBV12-4 and TRBJ1-1; maybe TRBD1 (5 bases). This CDR3 comprises 13 residues. Trimming removed 6 bases from V and 4 bases from J, with 12 bases in between. The DNA of the CDR3 is TGTGCCAGCAGAGACCTCGGGGGCACTGAAGCTTTCTTT. Protein product: CASRDLGGTEAFF.

This clonotype was counted between two and nine times. The chain links TRBV6-1 to TRBJ1-5; D is unclear. This CDR3 region has 13 residues. Germline CDR1 MNHNS, CDR2 SASEGT. The V end was cut by 2 bases, the J end by 3 bases, with 5 bases between. CDR3 loop: CASSEHLNQPQHF. CDR3 DNA: TGTGCCAGCAGTGAACATCTCAATCAGCCCCAGCATTTT.

This clonotype has a count of ten or more. This sequence joins TRBV25-1 and TRBJ2-3; D is perhaps TRBD1 (6 bases). The germline gives CDR1 MGHDK, CDR2 SYGVNS. The length of the CDR3 is 14 residues. V gave up 4 bases and J gave up 0 bases, with 8 bases separating them. CDR3 sequence reads: CASSGGTSTDTQYF. The CDR3 bases are TGTGCCAGCAGTGGTGGGACAAGCACAGATACGCAGTATTTT.

The chain carries TRBV10-1 and TRBJ2-1; D gene uncertain. The CDR3 loop spans 14 amino acids. Trimming shortened V by 2 bases and J by 5 bases, and 10 bases separated the two germline ends. The germline V gene has CDR1 WNHNN and CDR2 SYGVQD (reference sequence). The chain's CDR3 is CASSEARTDNEQFF. The CDR3 DNA is TGCGCCAGCAGTGAGGCGAGAACCGACAATGAGCAGTTCTTC.

This clonotype was seen ten or more times. The chain carries TRBV12-3 or TRBV12-4 and TRBJ2-3; D perhaps matches TRBD1 (6 bases). CDR3 length equals 16 residues. Deletions cut 7 bases from V and 5 bases from J, with 22 bases between. The CDR3 nucleotides are TGTGCCAGCACCCATCTCGGGCAGGGGAAGTTAGATACGCAGTATTTT. Amino acids: CASTHLGQGKLDTQYF.

V usage is TRBV15 and J usage is TRBJ1-2, with a tentative D call TRBD1 (5 bases). Germline assignment: CDR1 LNHNV and CDR2 YYDKDF (reference sequence). Trimming removed 1 base from V and 0 bases from J, with 9 bases in between. CDR3 length: 15 residues. This CDR3 is CATSRVTGSNYGYTF. As DNA, the CDR3 is TGTGCCACCAGCAGAGTAACAGGTTCTAACTATGGCTACACCTTC.

This clonotype came up many times. This chain uses TRBV20-1 with TRBJ2-1; D gene uncertain. Per germline, CDR1 DFQATT and CDR2 SNEGSKA (reference sequence). This CDR3 comprises 10 residues. CDR3 amino acids: CSPQDNEQFF. Here the CDR3 DNA reads TGCAGCCCACAAGATAATGAGCAGTTCTTC.

This clonotype was recorded at least ten times. This sequence joins TRBV6-1 and TRBJ2-7, with D perhaps TRBD1 (6 bases). The germline V and J ends were trimmed by 7 bases and 0 bases, with 19 bases remaining between them. The CDR3 length is 16 residues. CDR1 is MNHNS and CDR2 is SASEGT in the germline V gene. CDR3 nucleotides: TGTGCCAGCACTAAGGACAGAACCTACGTCTCCTACGAGCAGTACTTC. This gives the protein CASTKDRTYVSYEQYF.

This clonotype has at least ten counts. The CDR3 region has the DNA TGTGCCAGCTCGACAGGGGGCTTCGCTGAAGCTTTCTTT. This encodes CASSTGGFAEAFF. The rearrangement uses TRBV10-3 and TRBJ1-1, with 10 bases that match TRBD1. The ends lost 10 bases at V and 6 bases at J; junction bases unmatched: 8. The germline CDR1 and CDR2 sequences are ENHRY and SYGVKD. The CDR3 runs 13 residues.

This chain joins TRBV7-9 and TRBJ1-1, with D unclear. The CDR3 has 12 amino acids. Trimming took 2 bases from V and 7 from J, leaving 8 bases between them. Germline CDR1 reads SEHNR; CDR2 reads FQNEAQ (reference sequence). CDR3 DNA: TGTGCCAGCAGCTTATTCCCGGATGAAGCTTTCTTT. Translation gives CASSLFPDEAFF.

This clonotype showed up many times. The chain uses TRBV4-3 and TRBJ2-7, with 10 bases lining up with TRBD2. Germline trimming cut 6 bases from V and 6 bases from J; bases unmatched to any gene: 11. The CDR3 is 15 residues long. Germline V gene data show CDR1 as LGHNA and CDR2 as YSLEER. CDR3 residues: CASSPTSGTPREQYF. CDR3 nucleotide sequence: TGCGCCAGCAGTCCAACTAGCGGGACCCCTCGCGAGCAGTACTTC.

This clonotype was counted between two and nine times. The chain couples TRBV19 to TRBJ1-1; TRBD1 is a possible D gene (5 bases). This CDR3 contains 15 residues. Trimming removed 4 bases at V and 2 bases at J, with 14 bases between. From germline, CDR1 is LNHDA and CDR2 SQIVND (reference sequence). CDR3 region: CASSTGRGLNTEAFF. The CDR3 DNA reads as TGTGCCAGTAGTACCGGGAGGGGATTAAACACTGAAGCTTTCTTT.

In this sample, this clonotype turned up many times. The chain has TRBV6-1 and TRBJ2-1; D is unresolved. The germline V gene encodes CDR1 MNHNS and CDR2 SASEGT. The CDR3 covers 14 residues. V lost 6 bases to trimming and J lost 5 bases, with 14 bases between them. CDR3 region: CASSRVQGHNEQFF. The CDR3, as DNA: TGTGCCAGCAGCCGTGTGCAAGGACACAATGAGCAGTTCTTC.

This chain joins TRBV20-1 and TRBJ1-1; 10 bases fit TRBD1. Trimming took 5 bases from V and 1 from J; bases not matched to a gene: 13. The CDR3 totals 17 residues. The V gene's germline CDR1 is DFQATT and CDR2 SNEGSKA (reference sequence). The DNA for the CDR3 is TGCAGTGCTGAGAAAGCGTATTGGGACAGGGGGAACACTGAAGCTTTCTTT. This sequence encodes CSAEKAYWDRGNTEAFF.

This clonotype came up many times. The chain recombines TRBV7-9 with TRBJ2-3, with TRBD2 matching over 13 bases. The CDR3 loop spans 16 amino acids. The junction had 5 bases not matched to a gene; V was cut back by 5 bases and J by 3 bases. Germline CDR1 reads SEHNR; CDR2 reads FQNEAQ (reference sequence). CDR3 nucleotides: TGTGCCAGCAGCAAGGGACTAGCGGGACTGACAGATACGCAGTATTTT. It translates to CASSKGLAGLTDTQYF.

This clonotype showed up just a few times. DNA for the CDR3: TGCAGTGCTAGAGTGATTCGACAGGGGGAGGTGGGCTACACCTTC. Translating gives CSARVIRQGEVGYTF. The chain links TRBV20-1 to TRBJ1-2; TRBD1 matches 9 bases. From germline, CDR1 is DFQATT and CDR2 SNEGSKA (reference sequence). The junction had 11 bases not matched to a gene; V was cut back by 1 base and J by 8 bases. This CDR3 is built from 15 residues.

Ten or more counts support this clonotype. The V gene is TRBV7-8, the J gene TRBJ2-1; 7 bases map to TRBD2. CDR1 is SGHVS and CDR2 is FQNEAQ in the germline V gene. V gave up 3 bases and J gave up 9 bases; unmatched junction bases: 8. CDR3 length: 14 residues. The CDR3 is CASSLGGPLAEQFF. The CDR3, as DNA: TGTGCCAGCAGCTTGGGAGGGCCTTTAGCTGAGCAGTTCTTC.

Many counts were recorded for this clonotype. The chain links TRBV18 to TRBJ1-2; D is uncertain. CDR1 is KGHSH, CDR2 LQKENI, per germline. Trimming pared 3 bases from V and 3 bases from J, leaving 17 bases between. The CDR3 extends over 16 amino acids. This CDR3 reads CASSPRARHPDYGYTF. DNA for the CDR3: TGTGCCAGCTCACCTCGGGCCCGACATCCGGACTATGGCTACACCTTC.

In this sample, this clonotype turned up many times. The chain is built from TRBV5-1 and TRBJ2-1; the match to TRBD2 covers 9 bases. The germline V gene encodes CDR1 SGHRS and CDR2 YFSETQ. The CDR3 has 15 residues. The V gene end was trimmed by 1 base and the J gene end by 6 bases; junction bases not matched to a gene: 5. The CDR3 region has the DNA TGCGCCAGCAGCTTGTCTAGCGGGGAGAGCAATGAGCAGTTCTTC. Translated, it gives CASSLSSGESNEQFF.